This T cell receptor (beta chain) was retrieved from a study of shared clonotypes between healthy human individuals. CDR3 length: 16 residues. The germline V gene encodes CDR1 MDHEN and CDR2 SYDVKM. The V end was cut by 5 bases, the J end by 3 bases, with 18 bases between. The assay was immunoSEQ multiplex PCR, and TCRdb's table has in-frame clones only and misses some. Among roughly 500,000 clones, about 96% were seen once, and the ten largest hold about 0.06%. The chain recombines TRBV28 with TRBJ2-3; D is unclear. The sample comprised naive CD4+ T cells sorted from blood. Stated subset: CD45RA+ positively selected. This receptor was identified in a woman aged 25 to 45 in good health. The CDR3 here is CASSVSPGVPTDTQYF. DNA of the CDR3: TGTGCCAGCAGTGTATCTCCTGGTGTCCCTACAGATACGCAGTATTTT.